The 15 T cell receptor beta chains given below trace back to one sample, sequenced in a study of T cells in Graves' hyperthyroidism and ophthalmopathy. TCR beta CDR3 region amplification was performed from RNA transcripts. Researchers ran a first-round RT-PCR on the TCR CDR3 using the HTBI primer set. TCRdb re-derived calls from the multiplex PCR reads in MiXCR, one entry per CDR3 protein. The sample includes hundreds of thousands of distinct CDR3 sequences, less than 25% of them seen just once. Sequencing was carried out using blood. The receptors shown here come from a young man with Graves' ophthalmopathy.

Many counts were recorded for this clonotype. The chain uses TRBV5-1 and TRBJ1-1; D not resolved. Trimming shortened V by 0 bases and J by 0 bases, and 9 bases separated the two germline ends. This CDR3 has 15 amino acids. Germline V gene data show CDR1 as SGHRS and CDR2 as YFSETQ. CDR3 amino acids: CASSLASGLNTEAFF. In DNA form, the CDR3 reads TGCGCCAGCAGCTTGGCGAGCGGGCTGAACACTGAAGCTTTCTTT.

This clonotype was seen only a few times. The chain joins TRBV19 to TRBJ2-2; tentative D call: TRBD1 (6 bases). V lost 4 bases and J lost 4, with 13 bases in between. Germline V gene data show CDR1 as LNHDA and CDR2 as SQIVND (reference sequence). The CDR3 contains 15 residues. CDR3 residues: CASSTSGAPTGELFF. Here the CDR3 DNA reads TGTGCCAGTAGTACTTCAGGGGCTCCCACCGGGGAGCTGTTTTTT.

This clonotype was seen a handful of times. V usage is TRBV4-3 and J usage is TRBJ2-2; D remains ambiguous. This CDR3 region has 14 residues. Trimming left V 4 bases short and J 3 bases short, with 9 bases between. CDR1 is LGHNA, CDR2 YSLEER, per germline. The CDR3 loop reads CASSRETDTGELFF. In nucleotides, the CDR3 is TGCGCCAGCAGCCGCGAAACGGACACCGGGGAGCTGTTTTTT.

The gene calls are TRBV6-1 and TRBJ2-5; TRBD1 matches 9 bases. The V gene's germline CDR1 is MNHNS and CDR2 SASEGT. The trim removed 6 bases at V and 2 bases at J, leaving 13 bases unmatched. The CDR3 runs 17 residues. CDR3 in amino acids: CASRRSPGTGNQETQYF. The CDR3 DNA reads TGTGCCAGCAGGCGAAGTCCGGGGACAGGGAATCAAGAGACCCAGTACTTC.

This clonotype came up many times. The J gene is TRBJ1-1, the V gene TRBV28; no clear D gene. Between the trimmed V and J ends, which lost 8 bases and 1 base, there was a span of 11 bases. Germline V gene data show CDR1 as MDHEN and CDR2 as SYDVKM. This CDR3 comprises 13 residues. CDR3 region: CASSSLGNTEAFF. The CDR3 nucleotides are TGTGCCAGCTCCTCCCTTGGGAACACTGAAGCTTTCTTT.

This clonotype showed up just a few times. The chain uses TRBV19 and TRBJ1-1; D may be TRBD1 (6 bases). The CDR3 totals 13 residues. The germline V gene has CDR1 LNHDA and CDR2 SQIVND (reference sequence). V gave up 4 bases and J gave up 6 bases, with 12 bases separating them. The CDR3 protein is CASSTGELAEAFF. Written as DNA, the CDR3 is TGTGCCAGTAGTACAGGGGAGCTTGCTGAAGCTTTCTTT.

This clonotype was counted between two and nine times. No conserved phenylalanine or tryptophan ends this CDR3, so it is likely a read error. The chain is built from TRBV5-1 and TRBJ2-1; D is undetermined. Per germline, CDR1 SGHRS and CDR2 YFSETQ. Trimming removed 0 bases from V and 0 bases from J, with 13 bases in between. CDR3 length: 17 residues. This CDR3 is CASSLVGWADSYNEQFL. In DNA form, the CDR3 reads TGCGCCAGCAGCTTGGTAGGGTGGGCCGACTCCTACAATGAGCAGTTCCTC.

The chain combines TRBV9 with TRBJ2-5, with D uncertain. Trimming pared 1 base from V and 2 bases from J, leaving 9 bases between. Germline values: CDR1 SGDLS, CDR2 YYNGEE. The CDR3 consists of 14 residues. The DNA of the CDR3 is TGTGCCAGCAGCGTACCCGGGCCACAAGAGACCCAGTACTTC. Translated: CASSVPGPQETQYF.

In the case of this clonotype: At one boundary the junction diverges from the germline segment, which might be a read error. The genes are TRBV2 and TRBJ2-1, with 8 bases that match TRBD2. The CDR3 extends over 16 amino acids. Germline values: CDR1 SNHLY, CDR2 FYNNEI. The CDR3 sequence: CAISESRSGRDSEQFF. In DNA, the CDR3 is TGTGCCATCAGTGAGTCAAGGAGCGGGAGAGACAGTGAGCAGTTCTTC.

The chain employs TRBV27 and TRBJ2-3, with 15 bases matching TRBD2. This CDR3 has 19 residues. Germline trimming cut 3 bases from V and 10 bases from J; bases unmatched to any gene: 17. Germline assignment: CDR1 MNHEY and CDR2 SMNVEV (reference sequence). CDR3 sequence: CASSFTAGLAGGGSLAQYF. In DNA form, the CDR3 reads TGTGCCAGCAGTTTCACCGCGGGACTAGCGGGAGGCGGTTCCTTGGCGCAGTATTTT.

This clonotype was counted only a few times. The DNA for the CDR3 is TGTGCCAGCAGTCGTGCCGGGACAGGGAACAATCAGCCCCAGCATTTT. It is translated as CASSRAGTGNNQPQHF. The V gene is TRBV27, the J gene TRBJ1-5, with 9 bases that match TRBD1. Germline loops: CDR1 MNHEY, CDR2 SMNVEV (reference sequence). V shed 5 bases, J shed 3 bases, and the junction held 8 bases outside the gene matches. The CDR3 runs to 16 residues.

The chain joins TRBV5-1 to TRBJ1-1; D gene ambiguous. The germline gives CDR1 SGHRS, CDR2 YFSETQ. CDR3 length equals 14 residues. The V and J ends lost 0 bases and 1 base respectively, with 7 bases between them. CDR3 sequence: CASSLVQENTEAFF. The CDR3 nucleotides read TGCGCCAGCAGCTTGGTTCAGGAGAACACTGAAGCTTTCTTT.

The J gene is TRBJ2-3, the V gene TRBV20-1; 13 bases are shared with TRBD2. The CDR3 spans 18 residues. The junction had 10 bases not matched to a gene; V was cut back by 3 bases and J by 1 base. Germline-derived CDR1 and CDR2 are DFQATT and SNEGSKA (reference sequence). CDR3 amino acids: CSASKSGLAGTGTDTQYF. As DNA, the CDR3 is TGCAGTGCTAGTAAATCGGGACTAGCGGGGACGGGCACAGATACGCAGTATTTT.

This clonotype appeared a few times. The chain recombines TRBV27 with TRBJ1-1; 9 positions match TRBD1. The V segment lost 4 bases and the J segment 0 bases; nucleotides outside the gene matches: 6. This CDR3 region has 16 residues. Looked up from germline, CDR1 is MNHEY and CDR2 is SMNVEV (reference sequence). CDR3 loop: CASSSTGGSMNTEAFF. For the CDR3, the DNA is TGTGCCAGCAGTTCGACAGGGGGATCCATGAACACTGAAGCTTTCTTT.

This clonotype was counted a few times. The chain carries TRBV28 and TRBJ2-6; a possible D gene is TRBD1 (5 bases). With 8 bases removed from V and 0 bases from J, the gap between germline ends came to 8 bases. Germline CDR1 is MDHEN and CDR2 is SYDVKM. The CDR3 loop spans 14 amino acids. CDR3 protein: CASATGSGANVLTF. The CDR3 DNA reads TGTGCCAGCGCTACAGGCTCTGGGGCCAACGTCCTGACTTTC.